This T cell receptor (beta chain) was identified in a study of cytomegalovirus exposure and HLA in healthy donors. Primers for the PCR totalled 60 Vbeta and 13 Jbeta. TCRdb's copy holds only in-frame clones and misses some; the assay was immunoSEQ multiplex PCR. The sample consists of about 140,000 clones, roughly 65% of them appearing once. V shed 2 bases and J shed 6 bases, with 9 bases lying between them. The CDR3 has 13 residues. The V gene's germline CDR1 is SGHDT and CDR2 YYEEEE. The rearrangement uses TRBV5-6 and TRBJ1-5; D gene unclear. Sequencing was done on a sample of PBMCs. The source is a woman aged 25 to 39 in good health and CMV-seronegative. CDR3 residues: CASSFAGSQPQHF. The CDR3 DNA sequence: TGTGCCAGCAGCTTCGCGGGAAGTCAGCCCCAGCATTTT.